The rows below give T cell receptor beta chains drawn from one sample of a study of blood T cell repertoires in COVID-19. Measured with immunoSEQ multiplex PCR; TCRdb has only the in-frame clones, and not every one. The sample holds approximately 160,000 clones; 76% are singletons and the top ten take more than 3%. The sample was peripheral blood. These receptors were collected from a woman older than 75 with acute or convalescent COVID-19. CDR3s include the opening cysteine and the closing phenylalanine or tryptophan. A D gene is named only where the DNA matches it firmly. Clone size is shown for a subset of rows, as once, few, many or a class of expanded clone.

d_call j_call cdr3_length clone_size v_call cdr3_nt cdr3_aa
- TRBJ1-1 13 - TRBV5-1 TGCGCCAGCAGCCGCAGGGAGGGCACTGAAGCTTTCTTT CASSRREGTEAFF
TRBD2 TRBJ2-1 15 once TRBV18 TGTGCCAGCTCACTACTAGCGGGGGAATTCAATGAGCAGTTCTTC CASSLLAGEFNEQFF
- TRBJ1-2 13 - TRBV12-3/TRBV12-4 TGTGCCAGCAGTCAACAGGGAGACTATGGCTACACCTTC CASSQQGDYGYTF
- TRBJ1-5 14 - TRBV9 TGTGCCAGCAGCCCCGCGGTTAGCAATCAGCCCCAGCATTTT CASSPAVSNQPQHF
- TRBJ1-1 18 - TRBV10-3 TGTGCCATCAGTGGGAGCCCAGGGCGGCCCAACCCGAACACTGAAGCTTTCTTT CAISGSPGRPNPNTEAFF
- TRBJ2-2 15 once TRBV7-7 TGTGCTAGCAGTCCCCACTCGGAGGACACCGGGGAGCTGTTTTTT CASSPHSEDTGELFF
TRBD1 TRBJ1-6 14 - TRBV9 TGTGCCAGCAGCCACGGGACAGACAATTCACCCCTCCACTTT CASSHGTDNSPLHF
- TRBJ2-7 12 - TRBV6-2/TRBV6-3 TGTGCCAGCAGCCTAACAGAATACGAGCAGTACTTC CASSLTEYEQYF
- TRBJ1-3 15 - TRBV14 TGTGCCAGCAGCCAAGATGGGGGGACTGGAAACACCATATATTTT CASSQDGGTGNTIYF
- TRBJ1-1 12 - TRBV12-3/TRBV12-4 TGTGCCAGCAGTTTCTGGAACACTGAAGCTTTCTTT CASSFWNTEAFF
- TRBJ2-1 15 - TRBV18 TGTGCCAGCTCACCCCGAGTCAGCGTTTACAATGAGCAGTTCTTC CASSPRVSVYNEQFF
- TRBJ1-1 16 - TRBV7-6 TGTGCCAGCAGCTTAGCGCAGGGCGGCTTGAACACTGAAGCTTTCTTT CASSLAQGGLNTEAFF
- TRBJ1-1 18 - TRBV7-2 TGTGCCAGCAGCTTTTACCCGCCGGGGGGTCACGGAAACACTGAAGCTTTCTTT CASSFYPPGGHGNTEAFF
- TRBJ1-2 10 - TRBV23-1 TGCGCCAGCAGTCTCTCCCCCCGGGCCTTC CASSLSPRAF
TRBD1 TRBJ1-1 16 - TRBV18 TGTGCCAGCTCATACCGGGACAGTTCCTCGGGCACTGAAGCTTTCTTT CASSYRDSSSGTEAFF
- TRBJ2-1 19 - TRBV6-2/TRBV6-3 TGTGCCAGCAGTTTCCCAACTCGGGGTACCTCGAGCTCCTACAATGAGCAGTTCTTC CASSFPTRGTSSSYNEQFF
TRBD1 TRBJ1-2 15 - TRBV6-2/TRBV6-3 TGTGCCAGCAGTTACCATCCGGGACAGGGGATTGGCTACACCTTC CASSYHPGQGIGYTF